This TCR beta chain was found in a study of spatial heterogeneity in lung cancer (dated by TCRdb to about 2019). For the study in its entirety: Beta-chain transcripts were consistently detected in greater numbers than alpha-chain transcripts, which likely reflects a higher abundance of beta-chain transcripts. In the raw uncorrected reads, each unique combination of TCR and UMI appeared more than ten times on average. TCR alpha and beta repertoires were quantitatively compared across multiple tumor regions, matched nontumor lung and blood in non-small cell lung cancer. Nonsynonymous mutation counts, determined by whole-exome sequencing of tumor tissue, were related to features of the TCR repertoire. Both alpha and beta chains were TCR-sequenced in roughly 200 tumor regions, around 65 matched nontumor lung samples and some 50 PBMC samples obtained at surgery.

Overall study outcomes, separate from this receptor: Ubiquitous expanded tumor TCRs were detected in blood more often at tumor resection than at routine follow-up. Additional single-cell paired TCR alpha and beta sequencing was considered necessary to confirm, at a functional level, the hypothesis that regional TCRs recognize regional mutations.

The time point label, as the study defines it: sample taken at primary tumor resection. Whole RNA extracted from tumor and nontumor lung tissue, or from cryopreserved PBMC samples, was used for TCR sequencing without cell sorting. Donors were about 70 patients with early-stage, untreated non-small cell lung cancer from the lung TRACERx cohort. Patients were selected for TCR sequencing only if sufficient RNA was available from at least two tumor regions. To prepare the library, 5' RACE was applied. Sequenced on a NextSeq 500. In the TCR library protocol, a unique molecular identifier was attached to each TCR cDNA molecule so that PCR and sequencing errors could be corrected. From the authors' description of their analysis: Decombinator tools were used for TCR identification, UMI-based error correction and CDR3 extraction. Expanded TCRs were defined as those above a frequency of 2 per 1,000, corresponding to the top 1% of the tumor frequency distribution. Rényi diversity was computed with the R vegan package after subsampling each repertoire 100 times to 5,000 TCRs. CDR3 similarity networks were built from amino acid triplet string-kernel similarity, connecting CDR3s with pairwise similarity above 0.82. TCRdb redid the processing of the public reads, applying fastp at Q25 and MiXCR, and retained in-frame beta chains. A single entry per CDR3 protein holds the most common genes and DNA from its merged rows. TCRdb's processing, not the authors' own work, is the source of the V and J calls. This sample is represented by around 24,000 distinct CDR3 sequences; 5.5% to 8.5% of them were singletons. In total, the top ten clones hold roughly 13% of the sample.

Many counts were recorded for this clonotype. Its antigen specificity is not known. No base-level quality is on record; no much larger clone is a single base apart. CDR1 and CDR2 were assigned from the germline V gene (reference sequence) as DFQATT and SNEGSKA. Trimming takes 6 bases from V and 4 bases from J, and the germline ends sit 10 bases apart. Including the terminal cysteine and phenylalanine, the CDR3 comprises 12 residues. Only the CDR3 DNA stays, 36 bases, in frame from base 1. The origin of this receptor is a male donor with early-stage non-small cell lung cancer. The specimen was PBMCs, collected at surgery. The sequence joins TRBV20-1 to TRBJ2-1, with the D gene not clear enough to name. CDR3 reads: CSARTSYNEQFF. The DNA reads as follows: TGCAGTGCCCGAACTTCTTACAATGAGCAGTTCTTC.